This TCR beta chain comes out of a study of blood T cells in healthy people across ages. Study-wide results and caveats: Older age coincided with a roughly linear decline in TCR beta diversity per million T cells. Unsorted PBMC input precluded a conclusive naive versus antigen-experienced comparison.

Each sample had at least 6 million PBMCs isolated. This clonotype has a handful of counts. The antigen is undetermined. Using a J-beta primer mix together with a sample-barcoded 5' primer, a second PCR was run for about 6 to 12 cycles. Each cDNA molecule was tagged by a template-switch adaptor with 12 random nucleotides. In TCRdb, the 5' RACE reads were re-called with MiXCR into one record per CDR3 protein. In the table there are about 650,000 distinct CDR3 sequences, approximately 29% of which are singletons. Sample: blood. This TCR derives from a woman of 80 years or more in good health.

CDR3: CASSLRLNQPQHF. Written as DNA, the CDR3 is TGTGCCAGCAGCTTGAGGCTAAATCAGCCCCAGCATTTT. The chain is built from TRBV11-2 and TRBJ1-5, with unresolved D. V was clipped by 3 bases and J by 4 bases, with 7 bases between them. The length of the CDR3 is 13 residues. Looked up from germline, CDR1 is SGHAT and CDR2 is FQNNGV.